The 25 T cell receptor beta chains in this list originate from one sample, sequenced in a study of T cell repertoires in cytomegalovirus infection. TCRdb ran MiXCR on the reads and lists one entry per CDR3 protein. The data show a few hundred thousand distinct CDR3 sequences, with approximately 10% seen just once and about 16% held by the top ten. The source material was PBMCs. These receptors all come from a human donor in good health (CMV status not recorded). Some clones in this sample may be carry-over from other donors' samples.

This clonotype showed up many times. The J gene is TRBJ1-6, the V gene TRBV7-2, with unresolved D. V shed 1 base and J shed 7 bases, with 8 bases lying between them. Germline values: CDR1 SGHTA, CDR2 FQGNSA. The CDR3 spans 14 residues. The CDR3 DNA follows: TGTGCCAGCAGCTTAGAGGGTGCGAATTCACCCCTCCACTTT. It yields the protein CASSLEGANSPLHF.

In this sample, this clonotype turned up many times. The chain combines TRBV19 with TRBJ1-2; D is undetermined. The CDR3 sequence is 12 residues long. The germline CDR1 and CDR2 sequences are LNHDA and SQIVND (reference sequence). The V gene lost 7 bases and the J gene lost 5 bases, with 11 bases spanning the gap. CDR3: CASTRTAYGYTF. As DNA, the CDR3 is TGTGCCAGTACCCGGACTGCATATGGCTACACCTTC.

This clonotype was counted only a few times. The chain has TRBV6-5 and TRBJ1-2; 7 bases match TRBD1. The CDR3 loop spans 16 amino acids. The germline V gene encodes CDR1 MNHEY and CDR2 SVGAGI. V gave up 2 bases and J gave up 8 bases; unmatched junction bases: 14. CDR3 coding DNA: TGTGCCAGCAGTTACGGAATGGCGGGACAGCGTACGGGCTACACCTTC. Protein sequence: CASSYGMAGQRTGYTF.

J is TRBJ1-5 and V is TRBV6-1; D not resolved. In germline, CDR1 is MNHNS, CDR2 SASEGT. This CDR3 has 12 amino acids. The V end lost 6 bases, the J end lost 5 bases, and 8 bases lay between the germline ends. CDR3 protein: CASRRSDQPQHF. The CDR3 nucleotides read TGTGCCAGCAGACGCTCCGATCAGCCCCAGCATTTT.

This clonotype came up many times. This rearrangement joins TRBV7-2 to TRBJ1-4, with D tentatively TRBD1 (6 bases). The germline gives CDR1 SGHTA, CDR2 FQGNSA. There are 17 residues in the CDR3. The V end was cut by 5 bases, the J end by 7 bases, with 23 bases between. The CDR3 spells CASSRRTASQGSEKLFF. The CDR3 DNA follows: TGTGCCAGCAGCCGCCGGACAGCGAGCCAAGGAAGTGAAAAACTGTTTTTT.

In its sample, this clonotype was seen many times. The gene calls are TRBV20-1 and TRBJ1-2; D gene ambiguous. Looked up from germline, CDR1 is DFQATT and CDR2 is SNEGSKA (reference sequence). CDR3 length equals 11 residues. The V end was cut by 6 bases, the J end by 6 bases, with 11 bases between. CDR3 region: CSALGRDGYTF. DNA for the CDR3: TGCAGTGCACTCGGACGGGATGGCTACACCTTC.

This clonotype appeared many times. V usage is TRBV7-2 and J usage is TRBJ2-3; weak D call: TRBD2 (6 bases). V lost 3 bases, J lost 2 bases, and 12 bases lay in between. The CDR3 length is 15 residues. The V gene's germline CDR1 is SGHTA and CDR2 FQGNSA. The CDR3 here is CASSFGGSATDTQYF. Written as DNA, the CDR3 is TGTGCCAGCAGCTTCGGAGGGTCGGCCACAGATACGCAGTATTTT.

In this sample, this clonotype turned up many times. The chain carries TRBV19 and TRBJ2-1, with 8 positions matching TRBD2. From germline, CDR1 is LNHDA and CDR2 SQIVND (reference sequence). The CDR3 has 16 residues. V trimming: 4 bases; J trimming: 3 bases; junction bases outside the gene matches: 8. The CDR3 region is CASSTLGAGDYNEQFF. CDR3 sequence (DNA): TGTGCCAGTAGTACCCTCGGAGCGGGGGACTACAATGAGCAGTTCTTC.

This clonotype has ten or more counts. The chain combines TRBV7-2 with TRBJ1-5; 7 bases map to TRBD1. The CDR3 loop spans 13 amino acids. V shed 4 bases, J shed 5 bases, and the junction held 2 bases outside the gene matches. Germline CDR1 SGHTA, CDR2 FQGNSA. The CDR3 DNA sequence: TGTGCCAGCAGCTCGACAGGGCATCAGCCCCAGCATTTT. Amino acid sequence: CASSSTGHQPQHF.

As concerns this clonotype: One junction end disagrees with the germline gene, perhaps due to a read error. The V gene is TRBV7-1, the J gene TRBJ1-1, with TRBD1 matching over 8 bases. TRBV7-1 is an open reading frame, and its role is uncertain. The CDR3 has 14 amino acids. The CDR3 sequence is CASSSGTGWTEASF. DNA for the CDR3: TGTGCCAGCAGCTCAGGGACAGGGTGGACTGAAGCTTCCTTT.

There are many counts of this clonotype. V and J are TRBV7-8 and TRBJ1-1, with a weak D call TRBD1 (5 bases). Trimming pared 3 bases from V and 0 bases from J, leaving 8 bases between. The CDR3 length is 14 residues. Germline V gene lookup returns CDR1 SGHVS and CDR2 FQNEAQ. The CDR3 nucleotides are TGTGCCAGCAGCTTCCAGGGACTGAACACTGAAGCTTTCTTT. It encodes CASSFQGLNTEAFF.

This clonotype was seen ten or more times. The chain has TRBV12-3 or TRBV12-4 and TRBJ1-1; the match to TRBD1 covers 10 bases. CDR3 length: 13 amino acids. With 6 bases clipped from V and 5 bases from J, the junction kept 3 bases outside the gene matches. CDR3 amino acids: CASRLGQGTEAFF. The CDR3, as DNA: TGTGCCAGCAGGCTGGGACAGGGGACTGAAGCTTTCTTT.

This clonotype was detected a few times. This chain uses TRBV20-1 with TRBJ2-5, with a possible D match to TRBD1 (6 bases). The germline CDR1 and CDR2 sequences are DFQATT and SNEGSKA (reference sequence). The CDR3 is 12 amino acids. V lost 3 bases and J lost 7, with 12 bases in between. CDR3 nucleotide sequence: TGCAGTGCTAGCTCAGGGGCAATGACCCAGTACTTC. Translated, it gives CSASSGAMTQYF.

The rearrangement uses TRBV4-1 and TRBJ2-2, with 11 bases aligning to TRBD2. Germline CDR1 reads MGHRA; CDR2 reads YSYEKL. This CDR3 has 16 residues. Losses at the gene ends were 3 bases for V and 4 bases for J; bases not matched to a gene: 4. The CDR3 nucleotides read TGCGCCAGCAGCCATTCCGGACTAGCGGGCACCGGGGAGCTGTTTTTT. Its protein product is CASSHSGLAGTGELFF.

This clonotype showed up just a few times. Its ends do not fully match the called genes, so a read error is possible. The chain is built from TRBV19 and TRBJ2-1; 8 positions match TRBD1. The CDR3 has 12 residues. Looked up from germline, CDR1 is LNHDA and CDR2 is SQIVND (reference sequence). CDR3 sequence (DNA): TGTGCCAGTAGTCAAGGACAGGGTCCCGGTCTCTTC. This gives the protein CASSQGQGPGLF.

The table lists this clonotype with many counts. CDR3 residues: CASSPSAVPQGEAFF. Here the CDR3 DNA reads TGTGCCAGCAGCCCGTCAGCCGTCCCGCAGGGTGAAGCTTTCTTT. The V call is TRBV7-2, the J call TRBJ1-1, with a weak D call TRBD1 (5 bases). This CDR3 has 15 residues. Germline V gives CDR1 SGHTA, CDR2 FQGNSA. The V and J ends lost 5 bases and 7 bases respectively, with 20 bases between them.

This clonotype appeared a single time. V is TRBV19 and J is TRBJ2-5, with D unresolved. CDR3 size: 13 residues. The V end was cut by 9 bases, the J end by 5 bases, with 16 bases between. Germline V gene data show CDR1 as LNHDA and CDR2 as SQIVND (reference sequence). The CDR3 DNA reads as TGTGCCAGCAGAGGTCCAGCATTGGAGACCCAGTACTTC. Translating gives CASRGPALETQYF.

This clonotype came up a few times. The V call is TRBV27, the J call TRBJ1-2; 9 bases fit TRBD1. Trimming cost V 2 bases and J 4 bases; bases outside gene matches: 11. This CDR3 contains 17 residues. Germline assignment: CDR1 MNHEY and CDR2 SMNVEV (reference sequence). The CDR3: CASSLTGQGRSSYGYTF. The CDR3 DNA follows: TGTGCCAGCAGTTTAACAGGACAGGGGCGATCGAGCTATGGCTACACCTTC.

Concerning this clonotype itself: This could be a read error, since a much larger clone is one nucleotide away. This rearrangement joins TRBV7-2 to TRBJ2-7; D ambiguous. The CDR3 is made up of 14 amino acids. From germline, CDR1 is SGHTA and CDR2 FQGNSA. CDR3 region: CVSSLSYSDGEQYF. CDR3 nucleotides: TGTGTCAGCAGCTTATCTTACAGTGACGGCGAGCAGTACTTC.

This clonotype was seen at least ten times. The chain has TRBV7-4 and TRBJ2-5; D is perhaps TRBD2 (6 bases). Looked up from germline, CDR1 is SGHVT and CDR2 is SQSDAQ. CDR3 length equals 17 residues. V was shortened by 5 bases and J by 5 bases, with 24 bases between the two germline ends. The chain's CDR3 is CASSPKLDGSAGETQYF. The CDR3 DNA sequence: TGTGCCAGCAGCCCCAAGTTGGACGGATCGGCGGGGGAGACCCAGTACTTC.

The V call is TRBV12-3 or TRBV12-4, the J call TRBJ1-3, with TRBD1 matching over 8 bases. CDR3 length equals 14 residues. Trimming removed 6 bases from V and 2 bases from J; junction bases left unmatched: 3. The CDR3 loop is CASRIQGAGNTIYF. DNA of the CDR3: TGTGCCAGCAGAATACAGGGGGCTGGAAACACCATATATTTT.

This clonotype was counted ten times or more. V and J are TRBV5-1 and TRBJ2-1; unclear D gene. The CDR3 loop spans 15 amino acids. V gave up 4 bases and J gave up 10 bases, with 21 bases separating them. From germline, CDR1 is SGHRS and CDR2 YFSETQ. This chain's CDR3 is CASSPETTFGSEQFF. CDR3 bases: TGCGCCAGCAGCCCGGAAACCACCTTTGGCTCCGAGCAGTTCTTC.

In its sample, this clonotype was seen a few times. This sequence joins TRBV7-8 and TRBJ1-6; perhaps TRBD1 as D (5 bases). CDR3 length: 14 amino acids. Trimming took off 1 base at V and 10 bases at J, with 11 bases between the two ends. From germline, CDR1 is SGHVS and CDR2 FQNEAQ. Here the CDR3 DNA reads TGTGCCAGCAGCTTAGAGTCGCAGGGCTCACCCCTCCACTTT. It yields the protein CASSLESQGSPLHF.

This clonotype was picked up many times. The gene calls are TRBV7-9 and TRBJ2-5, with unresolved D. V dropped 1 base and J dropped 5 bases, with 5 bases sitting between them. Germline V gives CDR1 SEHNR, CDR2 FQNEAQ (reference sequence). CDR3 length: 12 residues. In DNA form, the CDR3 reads TGTGCCAGCAGCTTAGATGTGGAGACCCAGTACTTC. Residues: CASSLDVETQYF.

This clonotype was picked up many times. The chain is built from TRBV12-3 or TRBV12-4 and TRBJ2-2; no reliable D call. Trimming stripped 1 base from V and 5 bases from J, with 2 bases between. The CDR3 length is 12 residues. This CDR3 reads CASSLVTGELFF. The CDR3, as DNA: TGTGCCAGCAGTTTAGTGACCGGGGAGCTGTTTTTT.